This TCR beta chain appears in the sequencing data of a study of CD8+CD57+ T cells in acquired aplastic anemia. Whole-study context: Sorted CD4+ and CD8+ cells yielded roughly 3.1 ug of DNA on average.

In patients chosen for sequencing, flow cytometry had shown CD8+CD57+ cell expansion. Every patient presented with severe acquired aplastic anemia. Investigators profiled TCR beta VDJ and CDR3 from genomic DNA template. TCRdb used MiXCR to reprocess the reads, holding one entry per CDR3 protein. The repertoire holds 150,000 to 200,000 distinct CDR3 sequences, with more than 45% as singletons. J was trimmed by 1 base and V by 4 bases; bases with no gene match: 8. CDR3 length equals 16 residues. From germline, CDR1 is SGHNT and CDR2 YYREEE (reference sequence). Material for sequencing was sorted CD4+, CD8+, or CD8+CD57+ T cells (not recorded which) from PBMCs. This sequence joins TRBV5-4 and TRBJ1-2; TRBD1 matches at 9 bases. The sequence was obtained from a human donor with aplastic anemia. The CDR3 DNA reads TGTGCCAGCAGCGGACCGGGACAGGGAAGTAACTATGGCTACACCTTC. It codes for CASSGPGQGSNYGYTF.